This entry lists 7 T cell receptor beta chains sequenced from one sample in a study of blood T cell repertoires in COVID-19. Method: immunoSEQ multiplex PCR; TCRdb's copy keeps in-frame clones and lacks some. The sample lists roughly 230,000 clones, around four fifths occurring once. Sequences were obtained from peripheral blood. These receptors all stem from a man between 40 and 49 years old with active or convalescent COVID-19.

The chain employs TRBV7-2 and TRBJ2-7; D is unclear. This CDR3 spans 14 amino acids. CDR1 SGHTA and CDR2 FQGNSA come from the germline V gene. V was trimmed by 2 bases and J by 0 bases, leaving 8 bases between them. Here the CDR3 DNA reads TGTGCCAGCAGCTTAACGGTGAGCTCCTACGAGCAGTACTTC. Protein sequence: CASSLTVSSYEQYF.

The chain recombines TRBV3-1 (or the pseudogene TRBV3-2) with TRBJ2-7; possible D gene TRBD2, 6 bases. From germline, CDR1 is LGHDT and CDR2 YNNKEL (reference sequence). V was clipped by 0 bases and J by 2 bases, with 8 bases between them. The CDR3 runs to 14 residues. CDR3: CASSQEAGPYEQYF. The CDR3 nucleotides are TGTGCCAGCAGCCAAGAGGCGGGGCCCTACGAGCAGTACTTC.

J is TRBJ1-5 and V is TRBV7-9, with D tentatively TRBD1 (5 bases). This CDR3 is 14 amino acids long. The germline V and J ends were trimmed by 1 base and 7 bases, with 11 bases remaining between them. Germline V gene sequence: CDR1 SEHNR, CDR2 FQNEAQ (reference sequence). The CDR3 loop reads CASSLGRGEQPQHF. CDR3 coding DNA: TGTGCCAGCAGCTTAGGGAGGGGCGAGCAGCCCCAGCATTTT.

This clone was counted ten times or more. The chain carries TRBV5-5 and TRBJ2-1, with 8 bases fitting TRBD1. V was clipped by 2 bases and J by 4 bases; unmatched bases: 5. The germline V gene has CDR1 SGHKS and CDR2 YYEKEE (reference sequence). This CDR3 region has 15 residues. The CDR3 bases are TGTGCCAGCAGCTTAACAGGGGGGATGTACAATGAGCAGTTCTTC. It specifies CASSLTGGMYNEQFF.

The J gene is TRBJ1-6, the V gene TRBV28; no reliable D call. Germline-derived CDR1 and CDR2 are MDHEN and SYDVKM. V lost 5 bases and J lost 0, with 8 bases in between. This CDR3 is 15 amino acids long. For the CDR3, the DNA is TGTGCCAGCAGTACGCCCAGCTCCTATAATTCACCCCTCCACTTT. Its protein product is CASSTPSSYNSPLHF. The full variable domain, rest sourced from reference TRBV28 and TRBJ1-6, is DVKVTQSSRYLVKRTGEKVFLECVQDMDHENMFWYRQDPGLGLRLIYFSYDVKMKEKGDIPEGYSVSREKKERFSLILESASTNQTSMYLCASSTPSSYNSPLHFGNGTRLTVT.

The chain employs TRBV6-5 and TRBJ1-1, with no clear D. With 6 bases removed from V and 0 bases from J, the gap between germline ends came to 11 bases. Germline CDR1 reads MNHEY; CDR2 reads SVGAGI. The CDR3 spans 14 residues. CDR3 residues: CASRVESVNTEAFF. The CDR3 bases are TGTGCCAGCAGAGTAGAGTCCGTGAACACTGAAGCTTTCTTT.

The chain couples TRBV24-1 to TRBJ2-3; possibly TRBD2 for D (6 bases). Germline loops: CDR1 KGHDR, CDR2 SFDVKD. CDR3 length equals 18 residues. The V end lost 4 bases, the J end lost 6 bases, and 25 bases lay between the germline ends. The CDR3 region is CATSDPRLDPYGADTQYF. In DNA form, the CDR3 reads TGTGCCACCAGTGACCCTAGACTAGACCCCTACGGGGCCGATACGCAGTATTTT.